Listed below are T cell receptor beta chains from one sample, sequenced in a study of preoperative IRX-2 immunotherapy in early breast cancer. The assay was immunoSEQ multiplex PCR, and TCRdb's table has in-frame clones only and misses some. The sample includes about 19,000 clones, over 80% of them seen just once. The starting material was lymph node tissue, obtained after IRX-2 immunotherapy. The source of these receptors is a human donor with breast cancer. The CDR3 runs from the conserved cysteine through the conserved F or W. A D gene is named only where the DNA matches it firmly. The size field is filled for only some rows; it gives once, few, many or a size class.

v_gene: TRBV19; j_gene: TRBJ1-5; d_gene: .; abundance: .; CDR3aa: CASSWGASNQPQHF; CDR3nt: TGTGCCAGTAGTTGGGGGGCCAGCAATCAGCCCCAGCATTTT
v_gene: TRBV6-8; j_gene: TRBJ2-4; d_gene: TRBD1; abundance: few; CDR3aa: CASRAPTGEGAIQYF; CDR3nt: TGTGCCAGCAGAGCCCCGACAGGGGAAGGGGCCATTCAGTACTTC
v_gene: TRBV6-8; j_gene: TRBJ2-4; d_gene: TRBD1; abundance: .; CDR3aa: CASSSAGGKNIQYF; CDR3nt: TGTGCCAGCAGTTCGGCAGGGGGCAAAAACATTCAGTACTTC
v_gene: TRBV11-3; j_gene: TRBJ1-6; d_gene: .; abundance: .; CDR3aa: CASSFKGTNSPLHF; CDR3nt: TGTGCCAGCAGCTTCAAGGGGACGAATTCACCCCTCCACTTT
v_gene: TRBV6-8; j_gene: TRBJ1-5; d_gene: .; abundance: .; CDR3aa: CASSAGGGLRNQPQHF; CDR3nt: TGTGCCAGCAGTGCCGGAGGCGGGCTTCGCAATCAGCCCCAGCATTTT
v_gene: TRBV12-5; j_gene: TRBJ2-1; d_gene: TRBD2; abundance: .; CDR3aa: CASAMGRDDRNEQFF; CDR3nt: TGTGCTAGTGCCATGGGGAGGGACGACCGCAATGAACAGTTCTTC
v_gene: TRBV19; j_gene: TRBJ1-2; d_gene: .; abundance: .; CDR3aa: CASSASGTLNYGYTF; CDR3nt: TGTGCCAGTAGTGCCTCCGGGACACTGAACTATGGCTACACCTTC
v_gene: TRBV6-8; j_gene: TRBJ2-5; d_gene: TRBD2; abundance: .; CDR3aa: CASAREPSGSVGQETQYF; CDR3nt: TGTGCCAGCGCCAGAGAGCCTAGCGGGTCCGTGGGGCAAGAGACCCAGTACTTC
v_gene: TRBV10-2; j_gene: TRBJ1-1; d_gene: .; abundance: .; CDR3aa: CASSVVEGAEAFF; CDR3nt: TGCGCCAGCAGTGTTGTGGAAGGAGCTGAAGCTTTCTTT
v_gene: TRBV6-8; j_gene: TRBJ2-3; d_gene: TRBD2; abundance: .; CDR3aa: CASSYSLAGGTDTQYF; CDR3nt: TGTGCCAGCAGTTACTCCCTAGCGGGGGGCACAGATACGCAGTATTTT
v_gene: TRBV29-1; j_gene: TRBJ1-4; d_gene: TRBD1; abundance: .; CDR3aa: CSVFMRGHGEKLFF; CDR3nt: TGCAGCGTTTTTATGAGGGGGCATGGGGAAAAACTGTTTTTT
v_gene: TRBV4-1; j_gene: TRBJ1-1; d_gene: .; abundance: once; CDR3aa: CASSQDIVASGSEAFF; CDR3nt: TGCGCCAGCAGCCAAGATATCGTAGCTTCGGGGTCCGAAGCTTTCTTT
v_gene: TRBV15; j_gene: TRBJ1-3; d_gene: .; abundance: .; CDR3aa: CATSRERVGAGNTIYF; CDR3nt: TGTGCCACCAGCAGAGAACGGGTGGGCGCTGGAAACACCATATATTTT
v_gene: TRBV11-3; j_gene: TRBJ2-2; d_gene: .; abundance: .; CDR3aa: CASSLYGGTGELFF; CDR3nt: TGTGCCAGCAGCTTGTATGGGGGCACCGGGGAGCTGTTTTTT
v_gene: TRBV6-8; j_gene: TRBJ1-3; d_gene: TRBD1; abundance: few; CDR3aa: CASSYWTGGRGNTIYF; CDR3nt: TGTGCCAGCAGTTACTGGACAGGGGGCCGTGGAAACACCATATATTTT
v_gene: TRBV28; j_gene: TRBJ2-5; d_gene: .; abundance: .; CDR3aa: CASSLEGREAQETQYF; CDR3nt: TGTGCCAGCAGTTTAGAGGGCAGGGAGGCCCAAGAGACCCAGTACTTC
v_gene: TRBV30; j_gene: TRBJ1-3; d_gene: TRBD1; abundance: once; CDR3aa: CAWSVQGGNTIYF; CDR3nt: TGTGCCTGGAGTGTACAGGGGGGAAACACCATATATTTT
v_gene: TRBV11-3; j_gene: TRBJ2-7; d_gene: TRBD1; abundance: .; CDR3aa: CASSFLHGQGIYEQYF; CDR3nt: TGTGCCAGCAGCTTCCTCCACGGACAGGGGATCTACGAGCAGTACTTC
v_gene: TRBV18; j_gene: TRBJ1-6; d_gene: .; abundance: .; CDR3aa: CASSATDNNSPLHF; CDR3nt: TGTGCCAGCTCAGCGACAGATAATAATTCACCCCTCCACTTT
v_gene: TRBV15; j_gene: TRBJ2-3; d_gene: .; abundance: once; CDR3aa: CATSRVKGTDTQYF; CDR3nt: TGTGCCACCAGCAGAGTGAAGGGAACAGATACGCAGTATTTT
v_gene: TRBV6-8; j_gene: TRBJ2-7; d_gene: .; abundance: .; CDR3aa: CAISQLSYEQYF; CDR3nt: TGTGCCATCAGTCAGCTCTCCTACGAGCAGTACTTC
v_gene: TRBV19; j_gene: TRBJ1-2; d_gene: .; abundance: .; CDR3aa: CASTAQASRYGYTF; CDR3nt: TGTGCCAGTACCGCCCAGGCGAGTCGCTATGGCTACACCTTC
v_gene: TRBV12-5; j_gene: TRBJ2-7; d_gene: .; abundance: .; CDR3aa: CASAIGQYEQYF; CDR3nt: TGTGCTAGTGCCATCGGACAGTACGAGCAGTACTTC